This T cell receptor beta chain was documented in a study of T cells in Graves' hyperthyroidism and ophthalmopathy. Findings and caveats of the study: Before onset, ophthalmopathy was predicted by the model a median approximately 6.7 months earlier.

Researchers amplified the TCR beta CDR3 regions from RNA transcripts. During a first-round RT-PCR of the TCR CDR3, the HTBI primer set was used. TCRdb reprocessed the multiplex PCR reads via MiXCR and lists one record per CDR3 protein. The sample records around 350,000 distinct CDR3 sequences, roughly 15% being singletons. Many counts were recorded for this clonotype. The antigen remains unidentified. Uncontrolled infection, other autoimmune disease, pregnancy and lactation each barred patients from inclusion. Clinical symptoms, serum thyroxine and TRAb, thyroid ultrasound and orbital computed tomography were used for the diagnoses. This clonotype was obtained from a woman in her 30s with Graves' ophthalmopathy. Material for sequencing was blood.

DNA of the CDR3: TGTGCCAGCAGCCCCCGGGACAGGGGAGGTGAAAAACTGTTTTTT. It encodes CASSPRDRGGEKLFF. The chain is built from TRBV12-3 or TRBV12-4 and TRBJ1-4, with 10 bases fitting TRBD1. CDR3 length: 15 residues. With 6 bases clipped from V and 7 bases from J, the junction kept 8 bases outside the gene matches.